A selection of T cell receptor beta chains follows, all from one sample in a study of blood T cell repertoires in COVID-19. TCRdb keeps only in-frame clones here, not all; method: immunoSEQ multiplex PCR. The sample holds approximately 210,000 clones, 70% to 90% seen once. The sequenced material came from PBMCs or T cells enriched from blood (not recorded which). The receptors shown here come from a young man with acute COVID-19. The CDR3 runs from the conserved cysteine through the conserved F or W. D genes are given only for firm matches. Expanded clones get a size class; other rows say once, few or many, or leave the size out.

CDR3aa: CATSEQGGNQPQHF
CDR3nt: TGTGCCACCAGCGAACAGGGGGGCAATCAGCCCCAGCATTTT
v_gene: TRBV15
len: 14
d_gene: TRBD1
abundance: NA
j_gene: TRBJ1-5

CDR3aa: CASRTSGAYEQYF
CDR3nt: TGTGCCAGCCGGACTAGCGGGGCCTACGAGCAGTACTTC
v_gene: TRBV14
len: 13
d_gene: TRBD2
abundance: NA
j_gene: TRBJ2-7

CDR3aa: CASSSSGTGVDEQYF
CDR3nt: TGTGCCAGCAGTTCCTCCGGGACAGGGGTCGACGAGCAGTACTTC
v_gene: TRBV28
len: 15
d_gene: TRBD1
abundance: NA
j_gene: TRBJ2-7

CDR3aa: CASSTGTGETQYF
CDR3nt: TGCGCCAGCAGCACCGGGACAGGAGAGACCCAGTACTTC
v_gene: TRBV4-1
len: 13
d_gene: TRBD1
abundance: NA
j_gene: TRBJ2-5

CDR3aa: CASRGQNYGYTF
CDR3nt: TGTGCCAGCCGGGGACAGAACTATGGCTACACCTTC
v_gene: TRBV2
len: 12
d_gene: TRBD1
abundance: once
j_gene: TRBJ1-2

CDR3aa: CATSRDGTSGADTQYF
CDR3nt: TGTGCCACCAGCAGAGATGGGACTAGCGGGGCAGATACGCAGTATTTT
v_gene: TRBV15
len: 16
d_gene: TRBD2
abundance: NA
j_gene: TRBJ2-3

CDR3aa: CASSPTGDYGYTF
CDR3nt: TGTGCCAGCAGCCCAACAGGGGACTATGGCTACACCTTC
v_gene: TRBV12-3/TRBV12-4
len: 13
d_gene: TRBD1
abundance: NA
j_gene: TRBJ1-2

CDR3aa: CSVHSSGANVLTF
CDR3nt: TGCAGCGTTCACAGCTCTGGGGCCAACGTCCTGACTTTC
v_gene: TRBV29-1
len: 13
d_gene: NA
abundance: NA
j_gene: TRBJ2-6

CDR3aa: CASSLDSMNTEAFF
CDR3nt: TGTGCCAGCAGCCTGGACAGCATGAACACTGAAGCTTTCTTT
v_gene: TRBV11-3
len: 14
d_gene: NA
abundance: NA
j_gene: TRBJ1-1

CDR3aa: CASSLTPGTGEHNEQFF
CDR3nt: TGTGCCAGCAGCCTGACGCCCGGGACAGGGGAGCACAATGAGCAGTTCTTC
v_gene: TRBV9
len: 17
d_gene: TRBD1
abundance: NA
j_gene: TRBJ2-1

CDR3aa: CASSATGTYEQYF
CDR3nt: TGTGCCAGCAGCGCGACCGGGACCTACGAGCAGTACTTC
v_gene: TRBV11-1
len: 13
d_gene: NA
abundance: NA
j_gene: TRBJ2-7

CDR3aa: CASSTTDRAGYGYTF
CDR3nt: TGTGCCAGCAGCACCACGGACAGGGCGGGCTATGGCTACACCTTC
v_gene: TRBV5-5
len: 15
d_gene: TRBD1
abundance: NA
j_gene: TRBJ1-2

CDR3aa: CASSIRGQPQHF
CDR3nt: TGTGCCAGTAGTATCCGGGGGCAGCCCCAGCATTTT
v_gene: TRBV19
len: 12
d_gene: NA
abundance: NA
j_gene: TRBJ1-5

CDR3aa: CASSYSDRGITEAFF
CDR3nt: TGTGCCAGCAGTTACTCAGACAGGGGGATCACTGAAGCTTTCTTT
v_gene: TRBV6-5
len: 15
d_gene: TRBD1
abundance: NA
j_gene: TRBJ1-1

CDR3aa: CASSPSAKADTQYF
CDR3nt: TGTGCCAGCAGCCCGTCCGCTAAAGCAGATACGCAGTATTTT
v_gene: TRBV3-1/TRBV3-2
len: 14
d_gene: NA
abundance: NA
j_gene: TRBJ2-3

CDR3aa: CASSLGQTMNTEAFF
CDR3nt: TGCGCCAGCAGCCTGGGACAGACTATGAACACTGAAGCTTTCTTT
v_gene: TRBV4-1
len: 15
d_gene: TRBD1
abundance: NA
j_gene: TRBJ1-1

CDR3aa: CASSQAGGNQPQHF
CDR3nt: TGTGCCAGCAGCCAAGCAGGGGGAAATCAGCCCCAGCATTTT
v_gene: TRBV3-1/TRBV3-2
len: 14
d_gene: TRBD1
abundance: once
j_gene: TRBJ1-5

CDR3aa: CASSDPGNGYTF
CDR3nt: TGTGCCAGCAGCGACCCAGGGAATGGCTACACCTTC
v_gene: TRBV7-6
len: 12
d_gene: NA
abundance: NA
j_gene: TRBJ1-2

CDR3aa: CASSPWKKTGVTEAFF
CDR3nt: TGTGCCAGCAGCCCATGGAAAAAGACAGGGGTCACTGAAGCTTTCTTT
v_gene: TRBV9
len: 16
d_gene: TRBD1
abundance: NA
j_gene: TRBJ1-1

CDR3aa: CASSSPHAGNTGELFF
CDR3nt: TGTGCCAGCAGCTCGCCTCACGCCGGGAACACCGGGGAGCTGTTTTTT
v_gene: TRBV5-4
len: 16
d_gene: NA
abundance: NA
j_gene: TRBJ2-2

CDR3aa: CASSLTGMNTEAFF
CDR3nt: TGTGCCAGCAGCCTGACAGGGATGAACACTGAAGCTTTCTTT
v_gene: TRBV6-5
len: 14
d_gene: TRBD1
abundance: once
j_gene: TRBJ1-1

CDR3aa: CATSDFGGYTF
CDR3nt: TGTGCCACCAGTGATTTCGGGGGCTACACCTTC
v_gene: TRBV24-1
len: 11
d_gene: NA
abundance: NA
j_gene: TRBJ1-2

CDR3aa: CASSSLAAITDTQYF
CDR3nt: TGTGCCAGCAGCTCGCTAGCGGCCATCACAGATACGCAGTATTTT
v_gene: TRBV14
len: 15
d_gene: TRBD2
abundance: few
j_gene: TRBJ2-3

CDR3aa: CAIRGRGTDTQYF
CDR3nt: TGTGCCATCAGGGGGAGGGGCACAGATACGCAGTATTTT
v_gene: TRBV10-3
len: 13
d_gene: TRBD2
abundance: NA
j_gene: TRBJ2-3

CDR3aa: CASSQWEGDTQYF
CDR3nt: TGTGCCAGCAGCCAATGGGAGGGAGATACGCAGTATTTT
v_gene: TRBV3-1/TRBV3-2
len: 13
d_gene: TRBD2
abundance: NA
j_gene: TRBJ2-3

CDR3aa: CASSPGQNEKLFF
CDR3nt: TGTGCCAGCAGCCCCGGACAGAATGAAAAACTGTTTTTT
v_gene: TRBV7-9
len: 13
d_gene: NA
abundance: NA
j_gene: TRBJ1-4

CDR3aa: CASSYSGRFGETQYF
CDR3nt: TGTGCCAGCAGTTATTCAGGGCGGTTTGGAGAGACCCAGTACTTC
v_gene: TRBV6-5
len: 15
d_gene: NA
abundance: NA
j_gene: TRBJ2-5

CDR3aa: CASSFNPQGGEQYF
CDR3nt: TGTGCCAGCAGTTTCAACCCGCAGGGCGGCGAGCAGTACTTC
v_gene: TRBV6-5
len: 14
d_gene: NA
abundance: NA
j_gene: TRBJ2-7

CDR3aa: CAITNRGQEPYEQYF
CDR3nt: TGTGCCATTACCAACAGGGGGCAGGAACCCTACGAGCAGTACTTC
v_gene: TRBV10-3
len: 15
d_gene: TRBD1
abundance: NA
j_gene: TRBJ2-7

CDR3aa: CASSPDTNYGYTF
CDR3nt: TGTGCCAGCAGTCCTGACACCAACTATGGCTACACCTTC
v_gene: TRBV27
len: 13
d_gene: NA
abundance: NA
j_gene: TRBJ1-2

CDR3aa: CASSKGSQGGNTGELFF
CDR3nt: TGTGCCAGCAGCAAAGGATCCCAGGGTGGTAACACCGGGGAGCTGTTTTTT
v_gene: TRBV21-1
len: 17
d_gene: NA
abundance: NA
j_gene: TRBJ2-2

CDR3aa: CASSRTGGEDQPQHF
CDR3nt: TGTGCCAGCAGCCGGACAGGGGGCGAGGATCAGCCCCAGCATTTT
v_gene: TRBV9
len: 15
d_gene: TRBD1
abundance: few
j_gene: TRBJ1-5

CDR3aa: CASGPGNTEAFF
CDR3nt: TGTGCCAGCGGCCCAGGGAACACTGAAGCTTTCTTT
v_gene: TRBV5-4
len: 12
d_gene: NA
abundance: NA
j_gene: TRBJ1-1

CDR3aa: CAWSVNRGSSYNSPLHF
CDR3nt: TGTGCCTGGAGTGTTAACAGGGGGAGCTCCTATAATTCACCCCTCCACTTT
v_gene: TRBV30
len: 17
d_gene: TRBD1
abundance: few
j_gene: TRBJ1-6

CDR3aa: CASSRTGTANTGELFF
CDR3nt: TGCGCCAGCAGCCGCACCGGGACTGCTAACACCGGGGAGCTGTTTTTT
v_gene: TRBV5-1
len: 16
d_gene: NA
abundance: NA
j_gene: TRBJ2-2

CDR3aa: CACNGQGREKLFF
CDR3nt: TGTGCCTGTAATGGACAGGGGAGGGAAAAACTGTTTTTT
v_gene: TRBV30
len: 13
d_gene: TRBD1
abundance: NA
j_gene: TRBJ1-4

CDR3aa: CASSSGVGGYTF
CDR3nt: TGTGCCAGTAGTTCGGGGGTGGGAGGCTACACCTTC
v_gene: TRBV19
len: 12
d_gene: NA
abundance: NA
j_gene: TRBJ1-2

CDR3aa: CASRVLAGVNTGELFF
CDR3nt: TGTGCCAGCAGGGTACTAGCGGGGGTTAACACCGGGGAGCTGTTTTTT
v_gene: TRBV7-2
len: 16
d_gene: TRBD2
abundance: once
j_gene: TRBJ2-2

CDR3aa: CASSVAVNTEAFF
CDR3nt: TGTGCCAGCAGCGTAGCAGTGAACACTGAAGCTTTCTTT
v_gene: TRBV9
len: 13
d_gene: NA
abundance: NA
j_gene: TRBJ1-1

CDR3aa: CATSDRTGGFNEQFF
CDR3nt: TGTGCCACCAGTGATAGGACAGGGGGTTTCAATGAGCAGTTCTTC
v_gene: TRBV24-1
len: 15
d_gene: TRBD1
abundance: few
j_gene: TRBJ2-1

CDR3aa: CASRPGPGDSPLHF
CDR3nt: TGCGCCAGCAGACCGGGGCCGGGGGATTCACCCCTCCACTTT
v_gene: TRBV5-1
len: 14
d_gene: NA
abundance: NA
j_gene: TRBJ1-6

CDR3aa: CASSVGQSGYTF
CDR3nt: TGTGCCAGCAGCGTAGGGCAAAGTGGCTACACCTTC
v_gene: TRBV9
len: 12
d_gene: NA
abundance: NA
j_gene: TRBJ1-2

CDR3aa: CASSLATGKIYGYTF
CDR3nt: TGTGCCAGCAGCTTGGCCACAGGGAAAATCTATGGCTACACCTTC
v_gene: TRBV5-5
len: 15
d_gene: NA
abundance: NA
j_gene: TRBJ1-2

CDR3aa: CASVDRMTNEKLFF
CDR3nt: TGTGCCAGCGTGGACAGGATGACTAATGAAAAACTGTTTTTT
v_gene: TRBV6-5
len: 14
d_gene: TRBD1
abundance: NA
j_gene: TRBJ1-4

CDR3aa: CASSLGTAGDEQYF
CDR3nt: TGCGCCAGCAGCTTGGGGACAGCGGGAGACGAGCAGTACTTC
v_gene: TRBV5-1
len: 14
d_gene: TRBD2
abundance: NA
j_gene: TRBJ2-7

CDR3aa: CASSPGKGIEATNEKLFF
CDR3nt: TGCGCCAGCAGCCCGGGAAAGGGAATTGAGGCAACTAATGAAAAACTGTTTTTT
v_gene: TRBV5-1
len: 18
d_gene: NA
abundance: NA
j_gene: TRBJ1-4

CDR3aa: CASSQAPGQGYSPLHF
CDR3nt: TGTGCCAGCAGCCAAGCTCCGGGACAGGGGTATTCACCCCTCCACTTT
v_gene: TRBV3-1/TRBV3-2
len: 16
d_gene: TRBD1
abundance: once
j_gene: TRBJ1-6

CDR3aa: CASSQVVAGSVYF
CDR3nt: TGCGCCAGCAGCCAAGTTGTGGCAGGGTCGGTGTACTTC
v_gene: TRBV4-1
len: 13
d_gene: NA
abundance: NA
j_gene: TRBJ2-7

CDR3aa: CAGSVGETDTYEQYF
CDR3nt: TGTGCCGGCAGCGTAGGCGAGACAGATACCTACGAGCAGTACTTC
v_gene: TRBV9
len: 15
d_gene: NA
abundance: once
j_gene: TRBJ2-7

CDR3aa: CASSLTGASYEQYF
CDR3nt: TGTGCCAGCAGCTTGACAGGGGCCTCCTACGAGCAGTACTTC
v_gene: TRBV7-2
len: 14
d_gene: TRBD1
abundance: NA
j_gene: TRBJ2-7

CDR3aa: CASSPSGQTEAFF
CDR3nt: TGTGCCAGCAGCCCCTCTGGACAGACTGAAGCTTTCTTT
v_gene: TRBV7-9
len: 13
d_gene: NA
abundance: few
j_gene: TRBJ1-1

CDR3aa: CASSPGRAGDTEAFF
CDR3nt: TGTGCCAGCAGCCCAGGGAGGGCAGGGGACACTGAAGCTTTCTTT
v_gene: TRBV7-9
len: 15
d_gene: NA
abundance: NA
j_gene: TRBJ1-1

CDR3aa: CASSQDLSVGDTQYF
CDR3nt: TGTGCCAGCAGCCAAGATTTGAGCGTCGGAGATACGCAGTATTTT
v_gene: TRBV3-1/TRBV3-2
len: 15
d_gene: NA
abundance: NA
j_gene: TRBJ2-3

CDR3aa: CASSYSAGFYGYTF
CDR3nt: TGTGCCAGCAGTTACTCTGCGGGGTTCTATGGCTACACCTTC
v_gene: TRBV6-5
len: 14
d_gene: NA
abundance: NA
j_gene: TRBJ1-2

CDR3aa: CSARSFNEQFF
CDR3nt: TGCAGTGCTAGGTCGTTCAATGAGCAGTTCTTC
v_gene: TRBV20-1
len: 11
d_gene: NA
abundance: NA
j_gene: TRBJ2-1